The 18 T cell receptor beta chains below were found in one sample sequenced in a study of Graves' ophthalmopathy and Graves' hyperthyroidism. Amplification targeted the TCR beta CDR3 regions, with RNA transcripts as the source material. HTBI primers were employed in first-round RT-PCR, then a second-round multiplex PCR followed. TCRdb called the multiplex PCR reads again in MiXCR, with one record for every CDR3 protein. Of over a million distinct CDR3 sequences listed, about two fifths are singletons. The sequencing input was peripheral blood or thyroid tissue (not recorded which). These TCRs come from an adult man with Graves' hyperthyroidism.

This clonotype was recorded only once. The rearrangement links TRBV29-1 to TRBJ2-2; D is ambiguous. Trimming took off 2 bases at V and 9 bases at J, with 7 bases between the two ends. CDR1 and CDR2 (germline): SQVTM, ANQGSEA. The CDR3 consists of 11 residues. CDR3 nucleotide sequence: TGCAGCGTTGAACTCGGCTGGGAGCTGTTTTTT. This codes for CSVELGWELFF.

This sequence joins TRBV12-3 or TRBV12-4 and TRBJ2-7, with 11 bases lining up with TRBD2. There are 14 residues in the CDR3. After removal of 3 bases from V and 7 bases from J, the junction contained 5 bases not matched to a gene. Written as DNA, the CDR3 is TGTGCCAGCAGTTTTGGGACTAGCGGTATGGAGCAGTACTTC. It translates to CASSFGTSGMEQYF.

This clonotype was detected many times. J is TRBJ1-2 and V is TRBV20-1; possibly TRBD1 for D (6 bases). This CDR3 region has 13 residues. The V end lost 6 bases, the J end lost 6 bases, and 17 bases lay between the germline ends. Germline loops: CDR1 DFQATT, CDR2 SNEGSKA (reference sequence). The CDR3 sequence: CSAYTGGADGYTF. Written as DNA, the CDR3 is TGCAGTGCCTACACCGGGGGCGCAGATGGCTACACCTTC.

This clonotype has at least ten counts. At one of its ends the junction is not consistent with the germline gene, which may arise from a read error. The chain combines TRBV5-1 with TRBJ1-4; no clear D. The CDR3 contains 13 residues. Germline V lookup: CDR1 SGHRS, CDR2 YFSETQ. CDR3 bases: TGTGCCAGCAGCTTAGACCCGGGGGAAAAACTGTTTTTT. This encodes CASSLDPGEKLFF. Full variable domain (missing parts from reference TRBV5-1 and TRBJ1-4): KAGVTQTPRYLIKTRGQQVTLSCSPISGHRSVSWYQQTPGQGLQFLFEYFSETQRNKGNFPGRFSGRQFSNSRSEMNVSTLELGDSALYLCASSLDPGEKLFFGSGTQLSVL.

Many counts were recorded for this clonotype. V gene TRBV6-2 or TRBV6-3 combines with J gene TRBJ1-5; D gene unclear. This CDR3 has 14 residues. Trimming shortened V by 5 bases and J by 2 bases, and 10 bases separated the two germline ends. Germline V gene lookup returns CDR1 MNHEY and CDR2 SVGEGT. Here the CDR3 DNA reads TGTGCCAGCAGTCCGACGGACCGCAATCAGCCCCAGCATTTT. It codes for CASSPTDRNQPQHF.

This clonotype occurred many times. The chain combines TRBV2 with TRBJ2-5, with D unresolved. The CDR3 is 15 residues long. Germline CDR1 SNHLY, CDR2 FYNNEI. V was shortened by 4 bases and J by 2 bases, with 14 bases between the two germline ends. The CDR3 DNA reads TGTGCCAGCAGTGTTGACGGATTACCACAAGAGACCCAGTACTTC. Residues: CASSVDGLPQETQYF.

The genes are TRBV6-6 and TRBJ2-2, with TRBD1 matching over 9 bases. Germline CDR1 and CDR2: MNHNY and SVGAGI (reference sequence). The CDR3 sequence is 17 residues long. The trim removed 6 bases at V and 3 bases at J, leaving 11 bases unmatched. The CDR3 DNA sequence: TGTGCCAGCAGCCTACAGGGGGCGTTCAAAGACACCGGGGAGCTGTTTTTT. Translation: CASSLQGAFKDTGELFF.

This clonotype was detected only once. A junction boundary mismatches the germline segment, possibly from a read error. CDR3 nucleotide sequence: TGTGCCAGCAGCTCAGTCGTCAGCGGTGCGGAGACCCAGTGCTTC. Protein product: CASSSVVSGAETQCF. The chain joins TRBV13 to TRBJ2-5; possible D gene TRBD2, 5 bases. Germline lookup yields CDR1 PRHDT and CDR2 FYEKMQ (reference sequence). CDR3 length: 15 residues.

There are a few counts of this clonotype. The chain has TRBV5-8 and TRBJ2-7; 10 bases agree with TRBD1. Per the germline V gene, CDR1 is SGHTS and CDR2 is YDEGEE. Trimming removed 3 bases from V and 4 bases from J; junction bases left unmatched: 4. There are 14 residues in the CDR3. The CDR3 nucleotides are TGTGCCAGCAGCTCCGGGACAGGGGAGTACGAGCAGTACTTC. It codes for CASSSGTGEYEQYF.

The CDR3 reads CASSYSNQGLNEQYF. As DNA, the CDR3 is TGTGCCAGCAGTTACTCGAACCAGGGGCTCAACGAGCAGTACTTC. The V call is TRBV6-5, the J call TRBJ2-7, with a tentative D call TRBD1 (6 bases). CDR1 MNHEY and CDR2 SVGAGI come from the germline V gene. V was clipped by 0 bases and J by 5 bases, with 14 bases between them. This CDR3 comprises 15 residues.

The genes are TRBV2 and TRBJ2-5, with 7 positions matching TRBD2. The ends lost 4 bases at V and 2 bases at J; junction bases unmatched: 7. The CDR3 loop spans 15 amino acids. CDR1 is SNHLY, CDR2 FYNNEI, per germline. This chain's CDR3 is CASSVWLAEQETQYF. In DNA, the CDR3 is TGTGCCAGCAGTGTGTGGCTAGCGGAACAAGAGACCCAGTACTTC.

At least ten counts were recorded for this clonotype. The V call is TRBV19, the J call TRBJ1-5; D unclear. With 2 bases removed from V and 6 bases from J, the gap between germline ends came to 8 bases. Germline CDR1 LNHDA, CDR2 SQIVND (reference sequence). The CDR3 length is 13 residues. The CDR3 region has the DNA TGTGCCAGTAGTATATTGGGGATTCAGCCCCAGCATTTT. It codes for CASSILGIQPQHF.

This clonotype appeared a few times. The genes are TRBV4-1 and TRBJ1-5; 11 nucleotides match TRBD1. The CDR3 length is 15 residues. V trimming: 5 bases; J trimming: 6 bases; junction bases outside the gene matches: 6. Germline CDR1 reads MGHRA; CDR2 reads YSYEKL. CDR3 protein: CASSWGQGGFQPQHF. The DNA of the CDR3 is TGCGCCAGCAGCTGGGGACAGGGGGGCTTTCAGCCCCAGCATTTT.

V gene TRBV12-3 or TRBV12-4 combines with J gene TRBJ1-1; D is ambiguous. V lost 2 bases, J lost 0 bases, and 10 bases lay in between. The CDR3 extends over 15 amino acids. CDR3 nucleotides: TGTGCCAGCAGTTTAAGTGGCAAAATGAACACTGAAGCTTTCTTT. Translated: CASSLSGKMNTEAFF.

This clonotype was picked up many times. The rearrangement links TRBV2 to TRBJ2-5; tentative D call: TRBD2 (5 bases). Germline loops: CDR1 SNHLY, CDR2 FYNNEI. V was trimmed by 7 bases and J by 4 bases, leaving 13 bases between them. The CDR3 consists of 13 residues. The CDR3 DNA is TGTGCCAGCACCGCGGGTGTAGGAGAGACCCAGTACTTC. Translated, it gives CASTAGVGETQYF.

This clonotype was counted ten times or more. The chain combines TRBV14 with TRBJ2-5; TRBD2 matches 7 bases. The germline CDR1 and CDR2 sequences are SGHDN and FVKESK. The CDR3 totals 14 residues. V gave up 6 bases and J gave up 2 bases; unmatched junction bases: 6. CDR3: CASRPAGKQETQYF. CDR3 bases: TGTGCCAGCAGACCAGCGGGGAAGCAAGAGACCCAGTACTTC. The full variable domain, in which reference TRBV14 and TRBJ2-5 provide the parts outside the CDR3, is EAGVTQFPSHSVIEKGQTVTLRCDPISGHDNLYWYRRVMGKEIKFLLHFVKESKQDESGMPNNRFLAERTGGTYSTLKVQPAELEDSGVYFCASRPAGKQETQYFGPGTRLLVL.

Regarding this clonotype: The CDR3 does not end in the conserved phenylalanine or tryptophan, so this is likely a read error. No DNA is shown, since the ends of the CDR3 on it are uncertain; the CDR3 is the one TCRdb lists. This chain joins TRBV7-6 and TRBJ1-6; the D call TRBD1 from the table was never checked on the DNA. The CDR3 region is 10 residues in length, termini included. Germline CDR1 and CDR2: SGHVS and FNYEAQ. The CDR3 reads CASSPDSSYY.

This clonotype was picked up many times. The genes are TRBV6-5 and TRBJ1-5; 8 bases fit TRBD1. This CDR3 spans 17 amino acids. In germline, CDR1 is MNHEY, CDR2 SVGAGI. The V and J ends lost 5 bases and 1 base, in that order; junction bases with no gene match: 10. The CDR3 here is CASSDRTGSPSNQPQHF. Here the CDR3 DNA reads TGTGCCAGCAGTGATCGGACAGGGTCTCCCAGCAATCAGCCCCAGCATTTT.